This passage covers 5 T cell receptor beta chains from one sample sequenced in a study of cytomegalovirus exposure and HLA in healthy donors. Vbeta (60) and Jbeta (13) primers were used in the PCR. This table comes from immunoSEQ multiplex PCR, and its TCRdb copy is limited to in-frame clones, with some not included. This sample has 120,000 or so clones, with roughly 77% found just once. Sequenced sample: PBMCs. These receptors were obtained from a man younger than 35 in good health and CMV-seronegative.

The chain is built from TRBV5-4 and TRBJ2-3; tentatively, D is TRBD2 (5 bases). The germline gives CDR1 SGHNT, CDR2 YYREEE (reference sequence). Deletions cut 5 bases from V and 6 bases from J, with 16 bases between. The CDR3 totals 14 residues. CDR3 residues: CASRLDLLEDTQYF. DNA for the CDR3: TGTGCCAGCAGACTAGACCTACTCGAGGATACGCAGTATTTT.

The chain carries TRBV29-1 and TRBJ2-2; D might be TRBD2 (5 bases). Germline assignment: CDR1 SQVTM and CDR2 ANQGSEA. V dropped 7 bases and J dropped 6 bases, with 12 bases sitting between them. This CDR3 has 12 residues. CDR3: CSAREGPGELFF. CDR3 in DNA: TGCAGCGCCCGGGAAGGGCCCGGGGAGCTGTTTTTT.

The rearrangement joins TRBV5-4 to TRBJ1-2, with TRBD1 matching over 9 bases. J was trimmed by 6 bases and V by 3 bases; bases with no gene match: 12. CDR1 is SGHNT and CDR2 is YYREEE in the germline V gene (reference sequence). The CDR3 loop spans 16 amino acids. DNA of the CDR3: TGTGCCAGCAGCTCCTCACAGGGGGCAATGGGAGATGGCTACACCTTC. This codes for CASSSSQGAMGDGYTF. Together with reference TRBV5-4 and TRBJ1-2, the CDR3 gives the full variable domain: ETGVTQSPTHLIKTRGQQVTLRCSSQSGHNTVSWYQQALGQGPQFIFQYYREEENGRGNFPPRFSGLQFPNYSSELNVNALELDDSALYLCASSSSQGAMGDGYTFGSGTRLTVV.

This clone occurred a few times. The rearrangement links TRBV6-1 to TRBJ1-6, with TRBD1 matching 8 bases. Trimming at V came to 1 base and at J to 8 bases, leaving 7 bases not matched to a gene. The CDR3 runs 16 residues. Germline V gives CDR1 MNHNS, CDR2 SASEGT. The CDR3 here is CASSEGTGTGYSPLHF. CDR3 bases: TGTGCCAGCAGTGAAGGGACCGGGACAGGCTATTCACCCCTCCACTTT.

In its sample, this clone was seen a few times. The chain recombines TRBV7-9 with TRBJ1-2; TRBD1 matches 9 bases. This CDR3 has 16 residues. The trim removed 4 bases at V and 6 bases at J, leaving 12 bases unmatched. CDR1 is SEHNR, CDR2 FQNEAQ, per germline (reference sequence). The CDR3 bases are TGTGCCAGCAGCTCGGGACAGGGAAACCTGGTTGATGGCTACACCTTC. Its translation is CASSSGQGNLVDGYTF.